These T cell receptor beta chains were read from a single sample in a study of cytomegalovirus exposure and HLA in healthy donors. Sequencing was performed with immunoSEQ multiplex PCR; in TCRdb, only in-frame clones are kept and a portion is missing. This sample carries roughly 190,000 clones, over 60% of them seen once, and the ten largest clones take 2.1%. Sequencing input: PBMCs. The receptors originated from a woman aged 25 to 39 in good health and CMV-seropositive. CDR3s include the opening cysteine and the closing phenylalanine or tryptophan. Each record gives: V gene, D gene, J gene, clone size, CDR3 protein, CDR3 DNA. D genes are given only for firm matches. Rows may omit the clone size; those that give it use once, few, many or a size class.

TRBV7-9	-	TRBJ1-5	-	CASSLSNQPQHF	TGTGCCAGCAGCCTAAGCAATCAGCCCCAGCATTTT
TRBV11-2	TRBD2	TRBJ2-5	-	CASSLDGLGQETQYF	TGTGCCAGCAGCTTAGACGGACTAGGGCAAGAGACCCAGTACTTC
TRBV27	-	TRBJ1-3	-	CASDPFTGIARRNTIYF	TGTGCCAGTGATCCCTTCACAGGGATCGCTAGGAGAAACACCATATATTTT
TRBV6-6	-	TRBJ1-5	once	CASSMTGNNQPQHF	TGTGCCAGCAGTATGACGGGAAACAATCAGCCCCAGCATTTT
TRBV19	TRBD1	TRBJ2-2	-	CASSQQGVTGELFF	TGTGCCAGTAGTCAACAGGGGGTCACCGGGGAGCTGTTTTTT
TRBV29-1	-	TRBJ2-7	-	CSARRVSGEQYF	TGCAGCGCACGCAGGGTGAGTGGCGAGCAGTACTTC
TRBV9	TRBD2	TRBJ2-1	few	CASSGSGRNNEQFF	TGTGCCAGCAGTGGGAGCGGGAGGAACAATGAGCAGTTCTTC
TRBV7-2	-	TRBJ2-7	-	CASSLRGSYEQYF	TGTGCCAGCAGCTTAAGGGGATCCTACGAGCAGTACTTC
TRBV7-8	-	TRBJ1-4	once	CASSVNRVELEKLFF	TGTGCCAGCAGCGTTAACAGGGTGGAGTTAGAAAAACTGTTTTTT
TRBV9	-	TRBJ1-6	-	CASSVVDNSPLHF	TGTGCCAGCAGCGTAGTCGATAATTCACCCCTCCACTTT
TRBV2	-	TRBJ1-1	once	CASRKGRGRVGMNTEAFF	TGTGCCAGCAGAAAAGGGAGGGGTCGGGTGGGGATGAACACTGAAGCTTTCTTT
TRBV7-9	-	TRBJ2-3	once	CASSHIEVTDTQYF	TGTGCCAGCAGCCACATCGAGGTGACAGATACGCAGTATTTT
TRBV6-5	TRBD1	TRBJ2-7	-	CASNAPGQLFYEQYF	TGTGCCAGCAACGCCCCGGGACAGCTTTTTTACGAGCAGTACTTC
TRBV4-2	TRBD1	TRBJ2-5	-	CASSQPDRRQETQYF	TGTGCCAGCAGCCAGCCGGACAGGAGACAAGAGACCCAGTACTTC
TRBV21-1	-	TRBJ1-4	-	CASSNYPRNRATNEKLFF	TGTGCCAGCAGCAATTATCCACGAAACAGAGCAACTAATGAAAAACTGTTTTTT
TRBV7-2	TRBD1	TRBJ1-2	-	CASSPEGTDYGYTF	TGTGCCAGCAGCCCCGAGGGGACAGACTATGGCTACACCTTC
TRBV4-1	-	TRBJ1-2	-	CASSQGDIYGYTF	TGCGCCAGCAGCCAAGGGGACATCTATGGCTACACCTTC
TRBV6-6	-	TRBJ2-7	-	CASSYSSFPYEQYF	TGTGCCAGCAGTTACTCGTCTTTCCCCTACGAGCAGTACTTC
TRBV11-2	-	TRBJ1-3	few	CASSNLENTIYF	TGTGCCAGCAGTAATCTCGAGAACACCATATATTTT
TRBV19	TRBD1	TRBJ1-2	-	CASTTRRDREGFYGYTF	TGTGCCAGTACCACCCGCCGGGACAGGGAGGGGTTCTATGGCTACACCTTC
TRBV9	-	TRBJ1-1	-	CASSVGGGEAFF	TGTGCCAGCAGCGTAGGTGGCGGTGAAGCTTTCTTT
TRBV2	-	TRBJ1-2	-	CASTIQESLGYGYTF	TGTGCCAGCACCATACAGGAAAGCCTCGGCTATGGCTACACCTTC
TRBV28	TRBD1	TRBJ2-1	-	CASSPGTGYNEQFF	TGTGCCAGCAGTCCAGGGACAGGTTACAATGAGCAGTTCTTC
TRBV7-2	TRBD1	TRBJ2-7	-	CASSYPGQSYEQYF	TGTGCCAGCAGCTACCCGGGACAGTCCTACGAGCAGTACTTC
TRBV6-5	-	TRBJ1-4	-	CASSYGVAGLGEKLFF	TGTGCCAGCAGTTATGGTGTCGCAGGGCTCGGGGAAAAACTGTTTTTT
TRBV30	TRBD2	TRBJ2-3	-	CAWSDGTSVDTQYF	TGTGCCTGGAGTGACGGGACTAGCGTCGATACGCAGTATTTT
TRBV27	-	TRBJ2-1	few	CASSYRGGVQFF	TGTGCCAGCAGTTACAGGGGGGGTGTGCAGTTCTTC
TRBV4-3	-	TRBJ2-3	-	CASSQRLALSTWADTQYF	TGCGCCAGCAGCCAACGGCTAGCGCTTAGTACTTGGGCCGATACGCAGTATTTT
TRBV6-5	TRBD2	TRBJ2-2	-	CASSSSSGAAGELFF	TGTGCCAGCAGTTCGTCTAGCGGAGCCGCCGGGGAGCTGTTTTTT
TRBV5-1	TRBD1	TRBJ1-5	-	CASSLAGTENQPQHF	TGCGCCAGCAGCTTGGCTGGGACAGAAAATCAGCCCCAGCATTTT
TRBV19	TRBD2	TRBJ2-1	-	CASSIVAGGSNEQFF	TGTGCCAGTAGTATTGTAGCGGGAGGAAGCAATGAGCAGTTCTTC
TRBV6-5	-	TRBJ2-7	-	CASSSGGNSIYEQYF	TGTGCCAGCAGTTCCGGCGGAAATTCGATCTACGAGCAGTACTTC